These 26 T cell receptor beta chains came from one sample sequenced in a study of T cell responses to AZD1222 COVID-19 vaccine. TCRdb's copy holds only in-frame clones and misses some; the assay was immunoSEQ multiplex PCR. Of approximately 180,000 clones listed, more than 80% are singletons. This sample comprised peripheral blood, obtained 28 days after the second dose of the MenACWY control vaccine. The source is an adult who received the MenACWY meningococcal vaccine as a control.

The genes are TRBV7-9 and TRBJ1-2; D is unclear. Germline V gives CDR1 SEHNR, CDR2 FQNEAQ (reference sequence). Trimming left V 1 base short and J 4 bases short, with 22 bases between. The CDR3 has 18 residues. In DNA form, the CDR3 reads TGTGCCAGCAGCTTAGTCCTCCCTCGGCGGGGTAGTGGCTATGGCTACACCTTC. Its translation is CASSLVLPRRGSGYGYTF.

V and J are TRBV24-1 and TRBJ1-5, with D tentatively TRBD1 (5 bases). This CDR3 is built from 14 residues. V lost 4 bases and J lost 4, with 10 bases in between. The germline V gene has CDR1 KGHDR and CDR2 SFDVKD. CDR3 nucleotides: TGTGCCACCAGTGAGCGGGACCCGAATCAGCCCCAGCATTTT. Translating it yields CATSERDPNQPQHF.

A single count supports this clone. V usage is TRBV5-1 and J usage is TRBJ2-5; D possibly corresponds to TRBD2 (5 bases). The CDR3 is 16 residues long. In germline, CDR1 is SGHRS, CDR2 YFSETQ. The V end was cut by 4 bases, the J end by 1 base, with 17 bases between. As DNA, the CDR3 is TGCGCCAGCAGCCCGGCCGTTGGACTGGGCCAAGAGACCCAGTACTTC. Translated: CASSPAVGLGQETQYF.

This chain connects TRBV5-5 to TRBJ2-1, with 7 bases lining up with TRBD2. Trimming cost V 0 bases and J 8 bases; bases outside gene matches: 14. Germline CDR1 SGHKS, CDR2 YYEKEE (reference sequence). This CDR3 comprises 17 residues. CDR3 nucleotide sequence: TGTGCCAGCAGCTTGGCCTGGCTAGCGGTTAGAGGGGATGAGCAGTTCTTC. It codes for CASSLAWLAVRGDEQFF. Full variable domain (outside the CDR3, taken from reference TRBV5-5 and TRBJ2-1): DAGVTQSPTHLIKTRGQQVTLRCSPISGHKSVSWYQQVLGQGPQFIFQYYEKEERGRGNFPDRFSARQFPNYSSELNVNALLLGDSALYLCASSLAWLAVRGDEQFFGPGTRLTVL.

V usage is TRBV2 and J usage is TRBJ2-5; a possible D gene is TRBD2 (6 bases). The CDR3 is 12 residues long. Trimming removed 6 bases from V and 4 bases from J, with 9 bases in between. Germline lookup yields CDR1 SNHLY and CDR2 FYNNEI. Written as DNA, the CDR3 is TGTGCCAGCAGGGTGGGGGGAGAGACCCAGTACTTC. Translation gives CASRVGGETQYF.

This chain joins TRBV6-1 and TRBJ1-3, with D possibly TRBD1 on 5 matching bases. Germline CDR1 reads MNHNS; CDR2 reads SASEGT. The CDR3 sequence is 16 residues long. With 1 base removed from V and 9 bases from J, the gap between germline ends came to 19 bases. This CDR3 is CASSEGGGFNIPTIYF. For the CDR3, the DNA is TGTGCCAGCAGTGAAGGCGGGGGGTTTAATATACCCACCATATATTTT.

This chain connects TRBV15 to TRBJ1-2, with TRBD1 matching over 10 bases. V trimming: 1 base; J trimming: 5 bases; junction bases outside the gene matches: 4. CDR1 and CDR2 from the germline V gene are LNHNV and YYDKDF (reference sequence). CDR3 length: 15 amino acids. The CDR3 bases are TGTGCCACCAGCAGAGCACGGGACAGGGGATATGGCTACACCTTC. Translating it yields CATSRARDRGYGYTF.

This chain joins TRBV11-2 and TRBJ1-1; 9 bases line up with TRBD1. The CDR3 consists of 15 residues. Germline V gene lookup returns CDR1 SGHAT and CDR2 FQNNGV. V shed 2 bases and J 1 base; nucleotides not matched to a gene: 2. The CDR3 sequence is CASSLRTGANTEAFF. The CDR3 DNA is TGTGCCAGCAGCTTAAGGACAGGGGCGAACACTGAAGCTTTCTTT.

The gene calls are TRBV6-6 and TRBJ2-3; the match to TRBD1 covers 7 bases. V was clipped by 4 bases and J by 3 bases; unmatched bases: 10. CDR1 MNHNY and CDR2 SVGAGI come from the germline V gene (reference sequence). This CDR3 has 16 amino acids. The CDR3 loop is CASSSATGQITDTQYF. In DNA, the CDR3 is TGTGCCAGCAGTTCTGCGACGGGACAGATTACAGATACGCAGTATTTT.

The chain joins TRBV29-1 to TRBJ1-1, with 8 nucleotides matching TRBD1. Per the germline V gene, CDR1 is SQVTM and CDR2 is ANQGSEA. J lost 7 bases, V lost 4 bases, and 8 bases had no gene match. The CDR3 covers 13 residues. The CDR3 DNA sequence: TGCAGCGTTGTCAGCAGGGGGCAAAATGAAGCTTTCTTT. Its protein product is CSVVSRGQNEAFF.

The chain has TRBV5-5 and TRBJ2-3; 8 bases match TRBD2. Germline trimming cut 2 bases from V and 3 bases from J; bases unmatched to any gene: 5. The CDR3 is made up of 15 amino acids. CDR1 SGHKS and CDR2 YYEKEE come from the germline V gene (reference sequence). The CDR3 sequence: CASSFSGGRTDTQYF. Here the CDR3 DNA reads TGTGCCAGCAGCTTTTCCGGCGGGAGGACAGATACGCAGTATTTT.

The CDR3 reads CASSQFQGQGGYTF. The CDR3 coding sequence is TGCGCCAGCAGCCAGTTTCAAGGACAGGGCGGCTACACCTTC. V is TRBV4-3 and J is TRBJ1-2; the match to TRBD1 covers 8 bases. The CDR3 is 14 amino acids. Germline values: CDR1 LGHNA, CDR2 YSLEER. J gave up 8 bases and V 3 bases, and 8 bases lay outside the gene matches.

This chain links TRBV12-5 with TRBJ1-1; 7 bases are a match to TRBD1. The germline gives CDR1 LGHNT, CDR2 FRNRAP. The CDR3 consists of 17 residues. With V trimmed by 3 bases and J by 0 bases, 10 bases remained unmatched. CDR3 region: CASGFKGQGGMNTEAFF. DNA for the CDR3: TGTGCTAGTGGTTTCAAAGGGCAGGGGGGGATGAACACTGAAGCTTTCTTT.

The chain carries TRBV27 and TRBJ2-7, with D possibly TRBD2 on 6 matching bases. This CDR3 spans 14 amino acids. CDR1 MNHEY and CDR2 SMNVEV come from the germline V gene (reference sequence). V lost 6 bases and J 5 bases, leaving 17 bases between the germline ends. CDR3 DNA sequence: TGTGCCAGCAGCCCGTCGGGAGTTACAAACGAGCAGTACTTC. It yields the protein CASSPSGVTNEQYF.

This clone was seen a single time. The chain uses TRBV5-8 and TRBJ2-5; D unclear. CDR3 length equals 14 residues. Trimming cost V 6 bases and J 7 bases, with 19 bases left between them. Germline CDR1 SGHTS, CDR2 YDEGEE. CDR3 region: CASNPGFSPGTQYF. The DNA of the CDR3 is TGTGCCAGCAACCCCGGCTTTTCCCCGGGGACCCAGTACTTC.

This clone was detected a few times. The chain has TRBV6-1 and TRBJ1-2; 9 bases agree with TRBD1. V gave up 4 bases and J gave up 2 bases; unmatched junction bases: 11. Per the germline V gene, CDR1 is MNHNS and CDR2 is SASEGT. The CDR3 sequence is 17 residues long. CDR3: CASSGGTGPHLNYGYTF. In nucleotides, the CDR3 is TGTGCCAGCAGTGGAGGGACAGGGCCCCACCTAAACTATGGCTACACCTTC.

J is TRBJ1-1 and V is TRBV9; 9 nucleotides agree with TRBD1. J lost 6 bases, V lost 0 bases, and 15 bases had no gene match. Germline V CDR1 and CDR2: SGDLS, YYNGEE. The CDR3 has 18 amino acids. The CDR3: CASSVVSIMDRGNAEAFF. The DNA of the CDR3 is TGTGCCAGCAGCGTAGTTTCTATAATGGACAGGGGAAATGCTGAAGCTTTCTTT. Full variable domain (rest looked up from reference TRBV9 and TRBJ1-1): DSGVTQTPKHLITATGQRVTLRCSPRSGDLSVYWYQQSLDQGLQFLIQYYNGEERAKGNILERFSAQQFPDLHSELNLSSLELGDSALYFCASSVVSIMDRGNAEAFFGQGTRLTVV.

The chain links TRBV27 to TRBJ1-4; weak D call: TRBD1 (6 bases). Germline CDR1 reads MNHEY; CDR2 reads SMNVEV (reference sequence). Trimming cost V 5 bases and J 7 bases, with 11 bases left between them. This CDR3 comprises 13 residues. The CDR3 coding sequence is TGTGCCAGCAGTACACAACAGGGTGAAAAACTGTTTTTT. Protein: CASSTQQGEKLFF.

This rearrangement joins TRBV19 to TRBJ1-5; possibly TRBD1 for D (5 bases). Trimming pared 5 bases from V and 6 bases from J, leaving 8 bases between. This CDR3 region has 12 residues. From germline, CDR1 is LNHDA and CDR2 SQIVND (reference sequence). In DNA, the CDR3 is TGTGCCAGTAGTCATCAGGGTCAGCCCCAGCATTTT. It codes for CASSHQGQPQHF.

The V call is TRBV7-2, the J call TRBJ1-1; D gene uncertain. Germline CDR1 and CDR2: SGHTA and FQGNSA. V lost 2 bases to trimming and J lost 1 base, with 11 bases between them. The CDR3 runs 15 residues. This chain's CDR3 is CASSLKGTRNTEAFF. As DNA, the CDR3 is TGTGCCAGCAGCTTAAAGGGCACCCGGAACACTGAAGCTTTCTTT.

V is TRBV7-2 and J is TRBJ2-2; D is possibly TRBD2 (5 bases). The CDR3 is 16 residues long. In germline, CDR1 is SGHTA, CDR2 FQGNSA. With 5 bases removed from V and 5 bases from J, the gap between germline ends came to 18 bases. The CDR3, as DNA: TGTGCCAGCAGCCGCCGAGAGGGTGACGGGACCGGGGAGCTGTTTTTT. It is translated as CASSRREGDGTGELFF.

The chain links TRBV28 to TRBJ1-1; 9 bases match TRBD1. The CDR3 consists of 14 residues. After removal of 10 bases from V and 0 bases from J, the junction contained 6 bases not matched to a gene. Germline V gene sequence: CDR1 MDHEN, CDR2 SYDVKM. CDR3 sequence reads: CATGTGIMNTEAFF. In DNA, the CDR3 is TGTGCCACGGGGACAGGGATCATGAACACTGAAGCTTTCTTT.

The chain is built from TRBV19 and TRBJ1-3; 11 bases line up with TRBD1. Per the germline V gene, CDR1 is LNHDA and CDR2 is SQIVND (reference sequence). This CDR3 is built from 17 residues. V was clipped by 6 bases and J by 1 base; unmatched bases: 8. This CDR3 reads CASRDRGLLISGNTIYF. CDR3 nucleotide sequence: TGTGCCAGTAGGGACAGGGGGCTATTGATTTCTGGAAACACCATATATTTT.

CDR3 sequence reads: CASSLGTSGSFGEQFF. In DNA form, the CDR3 reads TGTGCCAGCAGCTTGGGGACTAGCGGGAGTTTTGGTGAGCAGTTCTTC. This chain links TRBV7-3 with TRBJ2-1; 14 bases map to TRBD2. V dropped 3 bases and J dropped 9; count of bases not matched to a gene: 7. CDR1 SGHTA and CDR2 FQGTGA come from the germline V gene. This CDR3 region has 16 residues.

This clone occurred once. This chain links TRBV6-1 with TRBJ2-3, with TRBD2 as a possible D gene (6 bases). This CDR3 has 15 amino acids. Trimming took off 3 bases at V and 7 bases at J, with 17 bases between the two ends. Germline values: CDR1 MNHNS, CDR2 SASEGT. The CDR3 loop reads CASSEDRVGRYTQYF. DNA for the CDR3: TGTGCCAGCAGTGAGGACCGGGTAGGGAGGTATACGCAGTATTTT.

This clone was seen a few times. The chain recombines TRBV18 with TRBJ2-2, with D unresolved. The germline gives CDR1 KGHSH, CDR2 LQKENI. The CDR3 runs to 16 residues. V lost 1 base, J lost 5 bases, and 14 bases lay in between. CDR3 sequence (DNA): TGTGCCAGCTCACCACTGCCAAATAGGGATACCGGGGAGCTGTTTTTT. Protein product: CASSPLPNRDTGELFF.